Sequencing of this TCR beta chain was carried out in a study of blood T cell repertoires in COVID-19. Overall study: The United States, Italy and Spain supplied acute and convalescent COVID-19 samples. T cells, B-cell-depleted T cells, or PBMCs provided the cDNA or gDNA that served as material.

V lost 2 bases to trimming and J lost 6 bases; unmatched junction nucleotides: 6. The CDR3 contains 15 residues. Germline lookup yields CDR1 GTSNPN and CDR2 SVGIG (reference sequence). Original methodology: Researchers report that nucleated cell counts were estimated from reference gene primer amplification. Produced via immunoSEQ multiplex PCR; TCRdb's table is partial and in-frame only. V and J calls and clone size are given by that table; D and trimming were obtained from the DNA. The data hold about 350,000 clones, with around nine tenths observed a single time. The receptor comes from a woman aged 55-69 years with COVID-19, enrolled during active disease. Sequenced input: peripheral blood. The chain carries TRBV30 and TRBJ2-7; 14 positions agree with TRBD2. The CDR3 here is CAWSKTGTSGGEQYF. For the CDR3, the DNA is TGTGCCTGGAGTAAGACGGGGACTAGCGGGGGCGAGCAGTACTTC.